Sequencing of this T cell receptor (beta chain) was carried out in a study of T cell responses to AZD1222 COVID-19 vaccine. General study points: Reportedly, nearly half of unique spike TCRs recognized epitopes outside B.1.351/B.1.1.7 mutations. Along spike, vaccine-associated CD4 TCRs were found throughout, with dominance at 160-218 and 743-854. Breadth and depth of Spike-specific TCRs rose after two AZD1222 doses. Clonal diversity was possibly underestimated, and the donors were mostly white British, with more females.

From germline, CDR1 is SQVTM and CDR2 ANQGSEA. CDR3 length: 13 residues. V trimming: 4 bases; J trimming: 7 bases; junction bases outside the gene matches: 6. This table comes from immunoSEQ multiplex PCR, and its TCRdb copy is limited to in-frame clones, with some not included. The sample includes around 100,000 clones, about 85% of them seen just once. With regard to this clone: Antigen: not known.

The chain is built from TRBV29-1 and TRBJ1-5; 8 bases line up with TRBD1. The starting material was peripheral blood, obtained 28 days after the second AZD1222 dose. The clonotype was recovered from an adult who received the AZD1222 COVID-19 vaccine. This CDR3 reads CSVASDRGQPQHF. In DNA form, the CDR3 reads TGCAGCGTTGCTTCAGACAGGGGACAGCCCCAGCATTTT.